This T cell receptor beta chain was sequenced in a study of regulatory T cells in long-lasting Graves disease. Through Arm-PCR of CDR3 regions and iRepertoire HTBI primers, TCR beta libraries were built. TCRdb fed the multiplex PCR reads into MiXCR, producing one record per CDR3 protein. The sample contains about 520,000 distinct CDR3 sequences, about 11% of which appear only once. Time point of the sample: newly diagnosed GD, antithyroid drugs for less than 3 months. PBMC-derived RNA was used for the TCR library. V dropped 2 bases and J dropped 1 base, with 8 bases sitting between them. The CDR3 contains 14 residues. CDR1 SEHNR and CDR2 FQNEAQ come from the germline V gene (reference sequence). This clonotype was recorded many times. The antigen remains undetermined. Whole-study findings and limits: Analysis covered peripheral blood alone, not thyroid tissue. Graves' patients with persistent disease showed TCR diversity lower than patients newly diagnosed. Persistent disease exhibited a predilection for TRBV28, TRBJ1-2 and TRBJ2-5.

These data also featured in a second study, about T cells in Graves' hyperthyroidism and ophthalmopathy.

The chain uses TRBV7-9 and TRBJ1-1; the D is unclear. The specimen was peripheral blood mononuclear cells (PBMCs), collected at new diagnosis, from a patient treated with antithyroid drugs. The receptor's source is a woman aged 25 to 45 with Graves disease. CDR3 region: CASSLFQENTEAFF. DNA of the CDR3: TGTGCCAGCAGCTTATTTCAAGAGAACACTGAAGCTTTCTTT.